This T cell receptor (beta chain) was identified during a study of T cell responses to AZD1222 COVID-19 vaccine. TCRdb's table, derived via immunoSEQ multiplex PCR, lists solely in-frame clones and lacks some. The table includes fewer than 150,000 clones, approximately 89% detected once. As concerns this clone: Its antigen is undetermined.

With V trimmed by 4 bases and J by 4 bases, 6 bases remained unmatched. This CDR3 has 15 residues. CDR1 and CDR2 (germline): MDHEN, SYDVKM. Study-level findings and limits: Most donors were white British, females outnumbered males, and clonal diversity was possibly underestimated. Regions left unmutated in variants are reportedly the target of nearly half of spike-specific TCRs. Increased Spike-specific TCR breadth and depth were observed after two AZD1222 doses. The CD4 TCRs associated with vaccination extended across spike and predominated at 160-218 and 743-854.

The specimen was peripheral blood, collected 28 days after the second AZD1222 dose. The receptor comes from an adult who received the AZD1222 COVID-19 vaccine. The chain recombines TRBV28 with TRBJ1-5, with 8 bases matching TRBD1. The CDR3 loop reads CASSSGTGLNQPQHF. CDR3 in DNA: TGTGCCAGCAGTTCTGGGACAGGCCTTAATCAGCCCCAGCATTTT.